This T cell receptor (beta chain) comes out of a study of blood T cell repertoires in COVID-19. In the study overall: Researchers got acute and convalescent COVID-19 samples from the United States, Italy and Spain.

The CDR3 spans 14 residues. Trimming removed 4 bases at V and 5 bases at J, with 12 bases between. Germline assignment: CDR1 SGHVS and CDR2 FQNEAQ. Original data processing: Researchers report that nucleated cell counts were estimated from reference gene primer amplification. The repertoire was sequenced with immunoSEQ multiplex PCR; TCRdb's copy has only in-frame clones and lacks some. The V and J calls and the clone size are those of that table, but D and trimming were determined from the DNA. The table records around 250,000 clones, 90% to 95% of them present only once. Assignments of participants to cohorts depended upon their own reported clinical history.

The TCR was taken from a human donor in a cohort exposed to, infected with or recovered from COVID-19 (not recorded which). The donor label of this sample is uncertain. Sequenced material: PBMCs or T cells enriched from blood (not recorded which). The chain uses TRBV7-8 and TRBJ1-5, with D perhaps TRBD1 (6 bases). CDR3 in amino acids: CASSSGQGHQPQHF. Written as DNA, the CDR3 is TGTGCCAGCAGCTCTGGCCAGGGGCATCAGCCCCAGCATTTT.